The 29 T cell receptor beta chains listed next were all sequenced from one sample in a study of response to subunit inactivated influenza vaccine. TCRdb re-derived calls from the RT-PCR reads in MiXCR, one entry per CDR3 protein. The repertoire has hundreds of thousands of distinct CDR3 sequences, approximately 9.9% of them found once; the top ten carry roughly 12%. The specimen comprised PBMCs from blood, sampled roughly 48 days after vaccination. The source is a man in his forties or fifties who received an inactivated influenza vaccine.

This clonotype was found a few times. The CDR3 spells CASKHAGGGPYNEQFF. The CDR3, as DNA: TGCGCCAGCAAACACGCGGGCGGGGGGCCTTACAATGAGCAGTTCTTC. The chain has TRBV4-1 and TRBJ2-1, with TRBD2 matching over 8 bases. Germline V CDR1 and CDR2: MGHRA, YSYEKL. Trimming at V came to 7 bases and at J to 4 bases, leaving 12 bases not matched to a gene. CDR3 length equals 16 residues.

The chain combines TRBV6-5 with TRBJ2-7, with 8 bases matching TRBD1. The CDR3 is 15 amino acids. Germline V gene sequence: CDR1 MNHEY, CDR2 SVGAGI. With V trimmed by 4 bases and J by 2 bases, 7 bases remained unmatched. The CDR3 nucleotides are TGTGCCAGCAGTTTCGCAGGGGGCGCCGCCTACGAGCAGTACTTC. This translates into CASSFAGGAAYEQYF.

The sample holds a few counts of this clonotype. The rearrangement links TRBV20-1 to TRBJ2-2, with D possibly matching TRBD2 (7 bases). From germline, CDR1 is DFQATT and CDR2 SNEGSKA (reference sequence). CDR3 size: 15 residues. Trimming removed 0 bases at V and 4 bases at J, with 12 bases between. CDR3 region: CSARDLRGPTGELFF. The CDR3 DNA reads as TGCAGTGCTAGAGATCTGCGGGGGCCCACCGGGGAGCTGTTTTTT.

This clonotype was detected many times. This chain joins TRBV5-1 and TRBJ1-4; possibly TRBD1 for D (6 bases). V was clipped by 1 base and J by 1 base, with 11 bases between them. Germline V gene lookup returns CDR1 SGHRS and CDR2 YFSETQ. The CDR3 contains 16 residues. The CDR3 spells CASSLQPQGTNEKLFF. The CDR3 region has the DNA TGCGCCAGCAGCTTGCAGCCACAGGGAACTAATGAAAAACTGTTTTTT.

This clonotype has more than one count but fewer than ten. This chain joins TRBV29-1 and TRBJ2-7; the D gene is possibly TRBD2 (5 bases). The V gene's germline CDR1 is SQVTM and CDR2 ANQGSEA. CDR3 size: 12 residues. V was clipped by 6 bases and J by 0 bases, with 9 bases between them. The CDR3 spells CSVRAVSYEQYF. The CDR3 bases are TGCAGCGTGAGGGCCGTCTCCTACGAGCAGTACTTC.

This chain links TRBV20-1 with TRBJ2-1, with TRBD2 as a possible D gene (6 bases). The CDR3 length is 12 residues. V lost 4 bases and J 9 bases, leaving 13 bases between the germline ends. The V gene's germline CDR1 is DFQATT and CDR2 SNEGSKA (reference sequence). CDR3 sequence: CSANPGGTEQFF. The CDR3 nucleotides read TGCAGTGCTAACCCAGGAGGGACTGAGCAGTTCTTC.

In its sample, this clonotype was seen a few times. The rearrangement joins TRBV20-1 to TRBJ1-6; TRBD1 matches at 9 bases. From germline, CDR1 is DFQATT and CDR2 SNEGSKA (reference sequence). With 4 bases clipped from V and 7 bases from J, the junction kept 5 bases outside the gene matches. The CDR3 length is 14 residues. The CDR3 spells CSATYTGGNSPLHF. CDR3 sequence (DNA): TGCAGTGCTACTTATACAGGGGGCAATTCACCCCTCCACTTT.

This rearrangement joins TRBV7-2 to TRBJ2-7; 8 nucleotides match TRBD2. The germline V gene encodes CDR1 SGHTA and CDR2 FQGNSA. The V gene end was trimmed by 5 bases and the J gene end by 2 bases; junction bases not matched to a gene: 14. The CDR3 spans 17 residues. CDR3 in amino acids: CASSIMLAGTLPYEQYF. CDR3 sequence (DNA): TGTGCCAGCAGCATAATGTTAGCGGGGACACTTCCCTACGAGCAGTACTTC.

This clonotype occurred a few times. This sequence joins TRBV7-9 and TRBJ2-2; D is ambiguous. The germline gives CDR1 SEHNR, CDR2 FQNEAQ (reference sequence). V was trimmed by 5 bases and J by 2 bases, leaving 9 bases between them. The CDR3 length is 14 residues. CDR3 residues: CASSARKNTGELFF. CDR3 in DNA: TGTGCCAGCAGCGCACGCAAAAACACCGGGGAGCTGTTTTTT.

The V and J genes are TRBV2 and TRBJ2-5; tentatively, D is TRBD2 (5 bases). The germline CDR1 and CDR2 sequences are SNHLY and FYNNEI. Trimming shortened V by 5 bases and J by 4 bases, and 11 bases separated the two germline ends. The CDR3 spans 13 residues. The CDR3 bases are TGTGCCAGCAGTCACCGGGAATCAGAGACCCAGTACTTC. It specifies CASSHRESETQYF.

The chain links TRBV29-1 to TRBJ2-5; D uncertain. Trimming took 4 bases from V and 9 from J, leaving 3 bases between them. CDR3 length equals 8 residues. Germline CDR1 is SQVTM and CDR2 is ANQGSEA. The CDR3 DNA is TGCAGCGTTGGCCCCCAGTACTTC. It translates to CSVGPQYF. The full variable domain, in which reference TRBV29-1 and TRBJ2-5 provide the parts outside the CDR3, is SAVISQKPSRDICQRGTSLTIQCQVDSQVTMMFWYRQQPGQSLTLIATANQGSEATYESGFVIDKFPISRPNLTFSTLTVSNMSPEDSSIYLCSVGPQYFGPGTRLLVL.

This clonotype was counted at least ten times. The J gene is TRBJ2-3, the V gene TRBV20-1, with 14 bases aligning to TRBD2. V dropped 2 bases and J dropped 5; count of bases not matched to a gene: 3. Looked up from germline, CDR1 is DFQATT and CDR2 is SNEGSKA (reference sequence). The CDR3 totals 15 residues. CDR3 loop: CSARFGLAGGDTQYF. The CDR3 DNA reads TGCAGTGCTAGATTTGGACTAGCGGGAGGAGATACGCAGTATTTT.

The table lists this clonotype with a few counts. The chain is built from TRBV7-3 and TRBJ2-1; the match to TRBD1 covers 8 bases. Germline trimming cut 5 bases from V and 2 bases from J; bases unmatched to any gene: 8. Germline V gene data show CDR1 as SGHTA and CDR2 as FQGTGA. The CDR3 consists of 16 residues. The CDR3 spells CASSTYRDRPYNEQFF. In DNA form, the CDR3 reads TGTGCCAGCAGCACATACCGGGACAGGCCCTACAATGAGCAGTTCTTC.

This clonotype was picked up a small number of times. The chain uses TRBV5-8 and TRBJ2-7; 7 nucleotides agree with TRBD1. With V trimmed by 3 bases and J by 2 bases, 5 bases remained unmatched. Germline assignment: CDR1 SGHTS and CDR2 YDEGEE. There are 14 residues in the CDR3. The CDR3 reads CASSSTGSPYEQYF. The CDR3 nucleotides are TGTGCCAGCAGCTCGACAGGGTCACCCTACGAGCAGTACTTC.

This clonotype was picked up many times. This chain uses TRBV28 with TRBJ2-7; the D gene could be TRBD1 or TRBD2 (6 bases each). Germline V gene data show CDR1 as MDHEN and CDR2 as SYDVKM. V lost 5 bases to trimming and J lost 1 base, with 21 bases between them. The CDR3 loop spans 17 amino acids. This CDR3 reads CASSPRGLARGSYEQYF. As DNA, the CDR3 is TGTGCCAGCAGTCCCCGGGGGCTAGCCAGGGGTTCCTACGAGCAGTACTTC.

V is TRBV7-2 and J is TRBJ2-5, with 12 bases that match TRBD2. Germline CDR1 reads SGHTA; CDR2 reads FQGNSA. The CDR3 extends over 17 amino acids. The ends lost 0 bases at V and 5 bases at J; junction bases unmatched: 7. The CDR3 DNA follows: TGTGCCAGCAGCTTAGCGGCTTTGACTAGCGGGGGTGAGACCCAGTACTTC. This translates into CASSLAALTSGGETQYF.

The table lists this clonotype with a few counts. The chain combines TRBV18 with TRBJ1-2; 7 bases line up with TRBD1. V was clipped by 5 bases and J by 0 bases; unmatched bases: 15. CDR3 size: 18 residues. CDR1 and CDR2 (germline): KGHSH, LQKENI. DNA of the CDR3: TGTGCCAGCTCAACAACGGGACAGCCTTACCTTTCTAACTATGGCTACACCTTC. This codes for CASSTTGQPYLSNYGYTF. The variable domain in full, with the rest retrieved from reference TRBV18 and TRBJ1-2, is NAGVMQNPRHLVRRRGQEARLRCSPMKGHSHVYWYRQLPEEGLKFMVYLQKENIIDESGMPKERFSAEFPKEGPSILRIQQVVRGDSAAYFCASSTTGQPYLSNYGYTFGSGTRLTVV.

This CDR3 is CASSANPDTQYF. The CDR3 bases are TGTGCCAGCAGCGCAAATCCAGATACGCAGTATTTT. V usage is TRBV7-9 and J usage is TRBJ2-3; D unresolved. This CDR3 region has 12 residues. In germline, CDR1 is SEHNR, CDR2 FQNEAQ (reference sequence). V dropped 5 bases and J dropped 4 bases, with 7 bases sitting between them.

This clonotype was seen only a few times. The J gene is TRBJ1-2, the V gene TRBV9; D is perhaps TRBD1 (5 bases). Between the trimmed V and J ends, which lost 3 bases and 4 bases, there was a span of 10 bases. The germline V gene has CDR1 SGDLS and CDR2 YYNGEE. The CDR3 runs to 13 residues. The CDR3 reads CASSAGRGYGYTF. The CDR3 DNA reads TGTGCCAGCAGCGCTGGGAGGGGCTATGGCTACACCTTC.

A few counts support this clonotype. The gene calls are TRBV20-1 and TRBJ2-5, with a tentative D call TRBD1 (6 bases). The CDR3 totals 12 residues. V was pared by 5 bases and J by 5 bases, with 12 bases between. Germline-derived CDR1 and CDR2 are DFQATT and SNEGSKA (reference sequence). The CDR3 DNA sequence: TGCAGTGCTGTACAGGGTATCGAGACCCAGTACTTC. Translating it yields CSAVQGIETQYF.

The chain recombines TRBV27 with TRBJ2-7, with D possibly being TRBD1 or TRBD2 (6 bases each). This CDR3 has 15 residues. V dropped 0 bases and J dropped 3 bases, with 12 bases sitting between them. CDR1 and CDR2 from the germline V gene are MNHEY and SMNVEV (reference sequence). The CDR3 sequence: CASSLSVRGLYEQYF. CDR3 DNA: TGTGCCAGCAGTTTATCGGTTCGGGGGCTCTACGAGCAGTACTTC.

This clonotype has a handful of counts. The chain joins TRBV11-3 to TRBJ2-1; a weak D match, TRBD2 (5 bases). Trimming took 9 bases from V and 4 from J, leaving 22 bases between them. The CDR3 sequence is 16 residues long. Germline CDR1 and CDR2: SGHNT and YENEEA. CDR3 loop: CASASGSSVKYNEQFF. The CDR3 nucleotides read TGTGCCAGTGCCAGTGGAAGTAGCGTGAAATACAATGAGCAGTTCTTC. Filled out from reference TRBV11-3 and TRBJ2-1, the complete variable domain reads EAGVVQSPRYKIIEKKQPVAFWCNPISGHNTLYWYLQNLGQGPELLIRYENEEAVDDSQLPKDRFSAERLKGVDSTLKIQPAELGDSAVYLCASASGSSVKYNEQFFGPGTRLTVL.

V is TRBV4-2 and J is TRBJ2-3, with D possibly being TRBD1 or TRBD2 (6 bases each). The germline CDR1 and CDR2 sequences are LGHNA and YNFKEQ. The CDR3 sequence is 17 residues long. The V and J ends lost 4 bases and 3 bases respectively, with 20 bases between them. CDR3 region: CASSRSGVGGATDTQYF. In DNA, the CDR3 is TGTGCCAGCAGCCGAAGTGGGGTGGGGGGCGCGACAGATACGCAGTATTTT.

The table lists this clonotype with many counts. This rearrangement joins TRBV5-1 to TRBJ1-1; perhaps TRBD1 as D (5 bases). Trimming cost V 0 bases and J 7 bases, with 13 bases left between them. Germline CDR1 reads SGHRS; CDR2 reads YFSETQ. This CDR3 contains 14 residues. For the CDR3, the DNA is TGCGCCAGCAGCTTGGAGTGGGGCGCGGATGAAGCTTTCTTT. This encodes CASSLEWGADEAFF. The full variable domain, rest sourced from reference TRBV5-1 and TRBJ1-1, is KAGVTQTPRYLIKTRGQQVTLSCSPISGHRSVSWYQQTPGQGLQFLFEYFSETQRNKGNFPGRFSGRQFSNSRSEMNVSTLELGDSALYLCASSLEWGADEAFFGQGTRLTVV.

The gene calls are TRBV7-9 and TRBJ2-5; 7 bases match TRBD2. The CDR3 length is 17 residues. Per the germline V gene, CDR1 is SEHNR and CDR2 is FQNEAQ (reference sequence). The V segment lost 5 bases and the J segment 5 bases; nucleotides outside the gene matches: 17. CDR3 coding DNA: TGTGCCAGCAGCGGCCCGGGGGGTAGCGGAGAATGGGAGACCCAGTACTTC. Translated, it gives CASSGPGGSGEWETQYF.

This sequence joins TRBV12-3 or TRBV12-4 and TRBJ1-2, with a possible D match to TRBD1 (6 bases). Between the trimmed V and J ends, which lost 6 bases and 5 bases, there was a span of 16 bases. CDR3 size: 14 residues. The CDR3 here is CASSPTGGRYGYTF. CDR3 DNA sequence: TGTGCCAGCAGCCCGACCGGGGGGCGATATGGCTACACCTTC.

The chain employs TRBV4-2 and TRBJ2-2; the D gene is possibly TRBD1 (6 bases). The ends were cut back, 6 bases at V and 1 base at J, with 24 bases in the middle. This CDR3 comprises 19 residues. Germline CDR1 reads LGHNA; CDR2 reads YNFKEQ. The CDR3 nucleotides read TGTGCCAGCAGACAAACTTTTGGTGGCGGCAGGGGGAACACCGGGGAGCTGTTTTTT. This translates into CASRQTFGGGRGNTGELFF.

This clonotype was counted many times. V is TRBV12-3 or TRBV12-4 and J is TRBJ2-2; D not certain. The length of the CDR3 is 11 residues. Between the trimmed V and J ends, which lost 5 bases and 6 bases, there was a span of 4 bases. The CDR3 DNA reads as TGTGCCAGCAGTGGTGCCGGGGAGCTGTTTTTT. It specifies CASSGAGELFF.

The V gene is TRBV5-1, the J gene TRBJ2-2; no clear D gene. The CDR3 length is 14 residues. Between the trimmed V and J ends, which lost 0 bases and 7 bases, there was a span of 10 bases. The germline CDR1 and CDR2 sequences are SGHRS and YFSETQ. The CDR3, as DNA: TGCGCCAGCAGCTTGGGAATACCCGTCGGGGAGCTGTTTTTT. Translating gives CASSLGIPVGELFF.